Below are 22 T cell receptor beta chains sequenced from a single sample in a study of shared clonotypes between healthy human individuals. CD8 cells classed as naive were CD45RO-negative and positively selected for CCR7, excluding terminally differentiated effector memory CD45RA+ cells. Assay used: immunoSEQ multiplex PCR; TCRdb lists only in-frame clones, some missing. Of around 640,000 clones listed, 95% to 97% are singletons. The sample taken for sequencing was naive CD8+ T cells sorted from blood. The receptor set was obtained from a woman aged 25-40 years in good health.

The chain joins TRBV4-2 to TRBJ2-5; 11 bases are a match to TRBD1. The CDR3 runs to 17 residues. Germline assignment: CDR1 LGHNA and CDR2 YNFKEQ. Trimming cost V 3 bases and J 5 bases; bases outside gene matches: 11. CDR3 region: CASSHNLLDRGQETQYF. CDR3 DNA sequence: TGTGCCAGCAGCCATAACTTACTGGACAGGGGGCAGGAGACCCAGTACTTC.

The genes are TRBV9 and TRBJ2-3; D could derive from TRBD1 or TRBD2 (5 bases each). V was pared by 0 bases and J by 5 bases, with 19 bases between. Germline CDR1 SGDLS, CDR2 YYNGEE. This CDR3 has 17 amino acids. CDR3 in amino acids: CASSVEGELTREDTQYF. CDR3 sequence (DNA): TGTGCCAGCAGCGTAGAAGGGGAACTAACTCGGGAAGATACGCAGTATTTT.

V gene TRBV4-2 combines with J gene TRBJ2-1; 7 bases align to TRBD2. V shed 1 base and J 7 bases; nucleotides not matched to a gene: 10. The CDR3 has 16 residues. The germline V gene has CDR1 LGHNA and CDR2 YNFKEQ. CDR3 in amino acids: CASSQVGVAGSNEQFF. CDR3 in DNA: TGTGCCAGCAGCCAAGTGGGGGTAGCGGGTTCAAATGAGCAGTTCTTC.

V gene TRBV2 combines with J gene TRBJ2-4; 7 positions match TRBD1. CDR3 length: 16 residues. The V segment lost 7 bases and the J segment 0 bases; nucleotides outside the gene matches: 9. Looked up from germline, CDR1 is SNHLY and CDR2 is FYNNEI. CDR3 amino acids: CASIGGQDLAKNIQYF. DNA of the CDR3: TGTGCCAGCATTGGAGGACAGGACCTAGCCAAAAACATTCAGTACTTC.

The chain has TRBV13 and TRBJ1-2; 7 nucleotides agree with TRBD1. Losses at the gene ends were 2 bases for V and 6 bases for J; bases not matched to a gene: 6. The CDR3 length is 14 residues. The germline V gene has CDR1 PRHDT and CDR2 FYEKMQ (reference sequence). Here the CDR3 DNA reads TGTGCCAGCAGCTTAAGAGGGGGCCTAAATGGCTACACCTTC. This codes for CASSLRGGLNGYTF. The variable domain in full, with the rest retrieved from reference TRBV13 and TRBJ1-2, is AAGVIQSPRHLIKEKRETATLKCYPIPRHDTVYWYQQGPGQDPQFLISFYEKMQSDKGSIPDRFSAQQFSDYHSELNMSSLELGDSALYFCASSLRGGLNGYTFGSGTRLTVV.

The chain joins TRBV5-4 to TRBJ2-7; D ambiguous. The germline V and J ends were trimmed by 2 bases and 10 bases, with 13 bases remaining between them. The CDR3 spans 12 residues. Germline assignment: CDR1 SGHNT and CDR2 YYREEE (reference sequence). CDR3 protein: CASSFGRSLQYF. The CDR3 DNA reads as TGTGCCAGCAGCTTTGGACGGTCCCTCCAGTACTTC.

The chain has TRBV28 and TRBJ2-7; the D gene could be TRBD1 or TRBD2 (5 bases each). The CDR3 covers 14 residues. Between the trimmed V and J ends, which lost 5 bases and 3 bases, there was a span of 14 bases. Germline CDR1 MDHEN, CDR2 SYDVKM. CDR3 in DNA: TGTGCCAGCAGTGCTAGGGACGCCTACTACGAGCAGTACTTC. It encodes CASSARDAYYEQYF.

The chain carries TRBV7-9 and TRBJ1-1, with unresolved D. CDR3 size: 17 residues. The V gene's germline CDR1 is SEHNR and CDR2 FQNEAQ (reference sequence). Trimming pared 1 base from V and 0 bases from J, leaving 15 bases between. CDR3 DNA: TGTGCCAGCAGCTTAGGAGGTCCGGAGCCCATGAACACTGAAGCTTTCTTT. It translates to CASSLGGPEPMNTEAFF.

The chain employs TRBV2 and TRBJ1-2, with no clear D. Trimming removed 1 base at V and 5 bases at J, with 14 bases between. Germline V gene sequence: CDR1 SNHLY, CDR2 FYNNEI. The length of the CDR3 is 15 residues. The CDR3 here is CASSEGRRTPYGYTF. CDR3 sequence (DNA): TGTGCCAGCAGTGAAGGGCGCCGGACCCCTTATGGCTACACCTTC.

V is TRBV11-2 and J is TRBJ2-7; D is possibly TRBD1 (6 bases). The CDR3 contains 14 residues. The germline gives CDR1 SGHAT, CDR2 FQNNGV. Trimming pared 3 bases from V and 2 bases from J, leaving 11 bases between. The CDR3 is CASSLRQDPYEQYF. For the CDR3, the DNA is TGTGCCAGCAGCTTGAGACAGGACCCCTACGAGCAGTACTTC.

The chain combines TRBV6-5 with TRBJ2-1; no definite D call. V lost 5 bases and J 9 bases, leaving 17 bases between the germline ends. The germline V gene encodes CDR1 MNHEY and CDR2 SVGAGI. The length of the CDR3 is 14 residues. CDR3 nucleotide sequence: TGTGCCAGCAGTCCAGGAGAACGGTTTTTTGAGCAGTTCTTC. Translated, it gives CASSPGERFFEQFF.

The chain carries TRBV9 and TRBJ2-3, with 10 bases that match TRBD2. The germline CDR1 and CDR2 sequences are SGDLS and YYNGEE. Unmatched junction bases numbered 16, after V lost 4 bases and J lost 5 bases. The CDR3 covers 18 residues. CDR3 protein: CASSSPGGASGSGDTQYF. Written as DNA, the CDR3 is TGTGCCAGCAGCTCCCCGGGAGGGGCTAGCGGGAGTGGAGATACGCAGTATTTT.

The chain combines TRBV6-1 with TRBJ1-2; tentatively, D is TRBD1 (5 bases). V dropped 2 bases and J dropped 1 base, with 14 bases sitting between them. CDR1 MNHNS and CDR2 SASEGT come from the germline V gene. The CDR3 runs to 16 residues. The CDR3 DNA sequence: TGTGCCAGCAGTGAAATGGGGGACTGGGGTAACTATGGCTACACCTTC. Protein product: CASSEMGDWGNYGYTF.

This chain's CDR3 is CASSLGGQGAEGYTF. The CDR3 DNA is TGTGCCAGCAGCTTAGGGGGACAGGGGGCGGAGGGCTACACCTTC. The V call is TRBV13, the J call TRBJ1-2; 12 bases are shared with TRBD1. This CDR3 spans 15 amino acids. The V segment lost 0 bases and the J segment 8 bases; nucleotides outside the gene matches: 4. In germline, CDR1 is PRHDT, CDR2 FYEKMQ (reference sequence). The full variable domain, rest sourced from reference TRBV13 and TRBJ1-2, is AAGVIQSPRHLIKEKRETATLKCYPIPRHDTVYWYQQGPGQDPQFLISFYEKMQSDKGSIPDRFSAQQFSDYHSELNMSSLELGDSALYFCASSLGGQGAEGYTFGSGTRLTVV.

CDR3 protein: CASSPFRGNTEAFF. CDR3 DNA: TGTGCCAGCAGTCCCTTCCGGGGGAACACTGAAGCTTTCTTT. The rearrangement uses TRBV28 and TRBJ1-1; unclear D gene. V lost 5 bases to trimming and J lost 1 base, with 11 bases between them. In germline, CDR1 is MDHEN, CDR2 SYDVKM. The CDR3 is 14 amino acids.

The genes are TRBV28 and TRBJ2-2; TRBD1 is a possible D gene (5 bases). The V end was cut by 6 bases, the J end by 2 bases, with 13 bases between. Germline assignment: CDR1 MDHEN and CDR2 SYDVKM. The CDR3 totals 15 residues. The CDR3 bases are TGTGCCAGCAGACCCGACAGACCTAACACCGGGGAGCTGTTTTTT. The encoded protein is CASRPDRPNTGELFF.

The chain has TRBV27 and TRBJ2-7; no reliable D call. V was pared by 11 bases and J by 3 bases, with 11 bases between. There are 11 residues in the CDR3. Germline CDR1 reads MNHEY; CDR2 reads SMNVEV (reference sequence). In DNA, the CDR3 is TGTGCCCCCATAATGGGCTACGAGCAGTACTTC. Residues: CAPIMGYEQYF.

To note about this clone: The junction shows a germline mismatch at one end, possibly a read error. CDR3 DNA: TGTGCCAGCAATTTAGCCCATCGGGACAGATCCACCGGGGAGCTGTTTTTT. It translates to CASNLAHRDRSTGELFF. This chain links TRBV28 with TRBJ2-2; 7 positions match TRBD1. Per germline, CDR1 MDHEN and CDR2 SYDVKM. The CDR3 runs 17 residues.

The V gene is TRBV9, the J gene TRBJ2-3, with TRBD1 matching over 11 bases. Germline-derived CDR1 and CDR2 are SGDLS and YYNGEE. CDR3 length: 17 amino acids. With V trimmed by 1 base and J by 3 bases, 7 bases remained unmatched. CDR3 sequence: CASSVRGQGAGTDTQYF. The CDR3 region has the DNA TGTGCCAGCAGCGTAAGAGGACAGGGGGCCGGGACAGATACGCAGTATTTT.

The chain links TRBV28 to TRBJ1-1; D is ambiguous. V lost 7 bases and J 1 base, leaving 10 bases between the germline ends. The length of the CDR3 is 13 residues. Germline values: CDR1 MDHEN, CDR2 SYDVKM. CDR3 in DNA: TGTGCCAGCAAACAGTACAGGAACACTGAAGCTTTCTTT. Amino acids: CASKQYRNTEAFF. The variable domain in full, completed from reference TRBV28 and TRBJ1-1, reads DVKVTQSSRYLVKRTGEKVFLECVQDMDHENMFWYRQDPGLGLRLIYFSYDVKMKEKGDIPEGYSVSREKKERFSLILESASTNQTSMYLCASKQYRNTEAFFGQGTRLTVV.

The V gene is TRBV7-2, the J gene TRBJ1-5; D unclear. Germline lookup yields CDR1 SGHTA and CDR2 FQGNSA. CDR3 size: 15 residues. V was shortened by 3 bases and J by 2 bases, with 11 bases between the two germline ends. The CDR3 DNA sequence: TGTGCCAGCAGCTTTTCAGGCGAGGGCAATCAGCCCCAGCATTTT. This codes for CASSFSGEGNQPQHF.

The rearrangement links TRBV11-2 to TRBJ1-1; D is uncertain. CDR1 is SGHAT, CDR2 FQNNGV, per germline. This CDR3 has 14 residues. The ends were cut back, 5 bases at V and 4 bases at J, with 14 bases in the middle. The CDR3 loop is CASSPAVSGTEAFF. The CDR3 nucleotides are TGTGCCAGCAGCCCCGCTGTTAGCGGCACTGAAGCTTTCTTT.